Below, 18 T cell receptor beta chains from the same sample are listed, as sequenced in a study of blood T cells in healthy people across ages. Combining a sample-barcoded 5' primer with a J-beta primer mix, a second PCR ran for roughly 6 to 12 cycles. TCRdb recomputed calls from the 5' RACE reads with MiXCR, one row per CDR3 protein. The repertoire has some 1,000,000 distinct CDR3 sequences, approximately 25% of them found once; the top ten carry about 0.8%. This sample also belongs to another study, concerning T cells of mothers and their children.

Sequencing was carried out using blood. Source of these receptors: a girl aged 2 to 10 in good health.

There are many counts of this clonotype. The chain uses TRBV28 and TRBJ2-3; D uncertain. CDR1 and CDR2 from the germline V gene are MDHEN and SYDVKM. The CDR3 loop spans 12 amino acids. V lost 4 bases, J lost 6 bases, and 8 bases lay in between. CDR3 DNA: TGTGCCAGCAGTTCCCCCCGGGATACGCAGTATTTT. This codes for CASSSPRDTQYF.

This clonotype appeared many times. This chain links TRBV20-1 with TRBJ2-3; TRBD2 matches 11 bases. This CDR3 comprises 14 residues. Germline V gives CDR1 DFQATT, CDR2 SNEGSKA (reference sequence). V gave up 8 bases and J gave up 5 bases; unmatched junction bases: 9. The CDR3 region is CSSNSGGARDTQYF. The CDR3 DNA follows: TGCAGTTCCAATAGCGGGGGGGCTAGAGATACGCAGTATTTT.

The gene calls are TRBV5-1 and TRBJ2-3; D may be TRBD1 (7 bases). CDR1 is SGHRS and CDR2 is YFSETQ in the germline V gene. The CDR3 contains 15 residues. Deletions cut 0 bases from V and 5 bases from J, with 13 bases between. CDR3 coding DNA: TGCGCCAGCAGCTTGGGGAGGGGGCTGGAAGATACGCAGTATTTT. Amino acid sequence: CASSLGRGLEDTQYF. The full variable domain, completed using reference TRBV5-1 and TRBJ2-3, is KAGVTQTPRYLIKTRGQQVTLSCSPISGHRSVSWYQQTPGQGLQFLFEYFSETQRNKGNFPGRFSGRQFSNSRSEMNVSTLELGDSALYLCASSLGRGLEDTQYFGPGTRLTVL.

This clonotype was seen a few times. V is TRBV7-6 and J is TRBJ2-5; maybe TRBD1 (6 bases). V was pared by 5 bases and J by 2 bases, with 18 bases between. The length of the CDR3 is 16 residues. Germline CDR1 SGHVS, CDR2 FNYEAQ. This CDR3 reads CASSARLRDKQETQYF. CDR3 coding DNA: TGTGCCAGCAGCGCCAGACTCCGGGACAAGCAAGAGACCCAGTACTTC.

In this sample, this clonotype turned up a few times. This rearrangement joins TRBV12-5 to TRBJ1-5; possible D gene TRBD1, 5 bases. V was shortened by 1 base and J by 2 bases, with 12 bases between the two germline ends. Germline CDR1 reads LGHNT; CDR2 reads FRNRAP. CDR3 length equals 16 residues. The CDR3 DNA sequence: TGTGCTAGTGGTTTGGCGCCAGGGTTGGGCAATCAGCCCCAGCATTTT. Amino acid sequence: CASGLAPGLGNQPQHF.

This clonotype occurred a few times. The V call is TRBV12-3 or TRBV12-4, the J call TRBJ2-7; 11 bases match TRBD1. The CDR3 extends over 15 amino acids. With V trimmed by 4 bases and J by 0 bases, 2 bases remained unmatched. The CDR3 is CASSSGQGASYEQYF. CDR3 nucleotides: TGTGCCAGCAGTTCCGGACAGGGGGCCTCCTACGAGCAGTACTTC.

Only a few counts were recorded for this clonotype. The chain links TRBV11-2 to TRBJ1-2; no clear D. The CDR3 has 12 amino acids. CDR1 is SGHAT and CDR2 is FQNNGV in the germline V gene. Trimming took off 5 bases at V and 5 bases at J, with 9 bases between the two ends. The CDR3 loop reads CASSTRQYGYTF. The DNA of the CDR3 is TGTGCCAGCAGCACCCGACAATATGGCTACACCTTC. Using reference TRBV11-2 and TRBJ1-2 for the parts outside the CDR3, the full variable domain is EAGVAQSPRYKIIEKRQSVAFWCNPISGHATLYWYQQILGQGPKLLIQFQNNGVVDDSQLPKDRFSAERLKGVDSTLKIQPAKLEDSAVYLCASSTRQYGYTFGSGTRLTVV.

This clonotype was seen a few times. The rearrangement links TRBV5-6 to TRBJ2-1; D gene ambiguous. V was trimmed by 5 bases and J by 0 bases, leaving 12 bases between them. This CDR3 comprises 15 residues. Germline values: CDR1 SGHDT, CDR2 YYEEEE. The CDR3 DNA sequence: TGTGCCAGCAGGTCTAGAGATAGCTCCTACAATGAGCAGTTCTTC. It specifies CASRSRDSSYNEQFF.

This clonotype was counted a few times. The CDR3 protein is CASSSDRGKFF. CDR3 DNA sequence: TGTGCCAGCAGCTCGGACAGGGGAAAGTTCTTC. V and J are TRBV5-6 and TRBJ2-1; 9 nucleotides line up with TRBD1. In germline, CDR1 is SGHDT, CDR2 YYEEEE. V lost 3 bases and J lost 14; bases outside the gene matches: 3. The CDR3 totals 11 residues. The full variable domain, completed using reference TRBV5-6 and TRBJ2-1, is DAGVTQSPTHLIKTRGQQVTLRCSPKSGHDTVSWYQQALGQGPQFIFQYYEEEERQRGNFPDRFSGHQFPNYSSELNVNALLLGDSALYLCASSSDRGKFFGPGTRLTVL.

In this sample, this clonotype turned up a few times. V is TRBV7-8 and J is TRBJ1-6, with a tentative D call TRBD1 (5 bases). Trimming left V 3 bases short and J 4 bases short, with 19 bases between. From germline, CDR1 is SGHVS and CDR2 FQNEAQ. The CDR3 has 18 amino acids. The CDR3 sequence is CASSLGGGPFNYNSPLHF. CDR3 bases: TGTGCCAGCAGCTTGGGCGGGGGACCCTTTAATTATAATTCACCCCTCCACTTT. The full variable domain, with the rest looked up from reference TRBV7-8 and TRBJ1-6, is GAGVSQSPRYKVAKRGQDVALRCDPISGHVSLFWYQQALGQGPEFLTYFQNEAQLDKSGLPSDRFFAERPEGSVSTLKIQRTQQEDSAVYLCASSLGGGPFNYNSPLHFGNGTRLTVT.

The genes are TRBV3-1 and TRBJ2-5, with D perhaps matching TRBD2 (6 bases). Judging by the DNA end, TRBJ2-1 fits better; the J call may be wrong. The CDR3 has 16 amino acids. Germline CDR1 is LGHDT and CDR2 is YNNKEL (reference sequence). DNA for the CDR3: TGTGCCAGCAGCCCCCCATGGCGGGACTCTGGTAATGAGCAGTTCTTC. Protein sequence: CASSPPWRDSGNEQFF.

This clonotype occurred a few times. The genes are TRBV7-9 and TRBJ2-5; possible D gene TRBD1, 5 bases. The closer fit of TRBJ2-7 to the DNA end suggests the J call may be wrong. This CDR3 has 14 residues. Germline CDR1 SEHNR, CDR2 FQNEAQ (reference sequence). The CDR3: CASSDRTSSYEQYF. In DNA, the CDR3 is TGTGCCAGCAGCGATCGGACAAGCTCCTACGAGCAGTACTTC.

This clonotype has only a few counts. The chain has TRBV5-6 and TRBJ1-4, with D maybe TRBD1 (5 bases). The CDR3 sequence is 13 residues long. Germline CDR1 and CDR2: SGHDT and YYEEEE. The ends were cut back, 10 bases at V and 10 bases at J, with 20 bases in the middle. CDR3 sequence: CAAVGTAGGKLFF. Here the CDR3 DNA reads TGTGCCGCCGTGGGGACCGCCGGCGGAAAACTGTTTTTT.

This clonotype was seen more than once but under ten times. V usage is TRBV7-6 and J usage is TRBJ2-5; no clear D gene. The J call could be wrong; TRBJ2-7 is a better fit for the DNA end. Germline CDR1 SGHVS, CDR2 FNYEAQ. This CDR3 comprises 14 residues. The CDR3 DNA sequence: TGTGCCAGCAGCTTAGCGGCGTTGAGGTACGAGCAGTACTTC. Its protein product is CASSLAALRYEQYF.

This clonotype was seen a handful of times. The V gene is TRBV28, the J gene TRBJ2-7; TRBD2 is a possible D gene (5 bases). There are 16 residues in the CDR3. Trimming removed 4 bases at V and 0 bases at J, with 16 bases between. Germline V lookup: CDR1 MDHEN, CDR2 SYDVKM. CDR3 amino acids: CASSSPAGELSYEQYF. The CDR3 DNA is TGTGCCAGCAGTTCCCCTGCCGGGGAACTCTCCTACGAGCAGTACTTC.

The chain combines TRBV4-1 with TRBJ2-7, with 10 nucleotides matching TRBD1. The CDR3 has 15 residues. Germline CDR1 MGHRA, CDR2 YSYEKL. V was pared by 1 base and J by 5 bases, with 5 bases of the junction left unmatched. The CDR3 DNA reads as TGCGCCAGCAGCCAAGGGACAGGGGGATTCGACGAGCAGTACTTC. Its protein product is CASSQGTGGFDEQYF.

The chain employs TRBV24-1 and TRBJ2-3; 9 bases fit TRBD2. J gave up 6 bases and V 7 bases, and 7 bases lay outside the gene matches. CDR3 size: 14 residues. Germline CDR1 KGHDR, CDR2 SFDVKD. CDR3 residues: CATSGIAGADTQYF. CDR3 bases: TGTGCCACCAGCGGGATAGCGGGAGCTGATACGCAGTATTTT.

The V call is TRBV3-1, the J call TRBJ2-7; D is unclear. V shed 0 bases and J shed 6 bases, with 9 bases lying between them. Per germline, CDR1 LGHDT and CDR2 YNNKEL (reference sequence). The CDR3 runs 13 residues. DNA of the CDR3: TGTGCCAGCAGCCAAGATCGGTGGTCCGAGCAGTACTTC. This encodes CASSQDRWSEQYF.